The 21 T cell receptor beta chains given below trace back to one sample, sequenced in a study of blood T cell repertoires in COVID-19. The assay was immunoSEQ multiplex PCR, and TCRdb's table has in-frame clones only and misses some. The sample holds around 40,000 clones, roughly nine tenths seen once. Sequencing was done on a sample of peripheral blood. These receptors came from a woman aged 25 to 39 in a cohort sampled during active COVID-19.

The CDR3: CASSLKGGPEDTQYF. The CDR3 DNA reads as TGTGCCAGCAGCTTGAAGGGAGGTCCTGAAGATACGCAGTATTTT. The J gene is TRBJ2-3, the V gene TRBV5-5, with D possibly TRBD2 on 6 matching bases. In germline, CDR1 is SGHKS, CDR2 YYEKEE (reference sequence). With 1 base removed from V and 5 bases from J, the gap between germline ends came to 14 bases. This CDR3 contains 15 residues.

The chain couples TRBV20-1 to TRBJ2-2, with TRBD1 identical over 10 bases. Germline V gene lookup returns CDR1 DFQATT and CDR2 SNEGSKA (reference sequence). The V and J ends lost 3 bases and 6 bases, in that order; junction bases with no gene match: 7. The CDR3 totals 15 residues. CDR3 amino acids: CSASHPDRGAGELFF. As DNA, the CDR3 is TGCAGTGCTAGTCACCCGGACAGGGGGGCCGGGGAGCTGTTTTTT.

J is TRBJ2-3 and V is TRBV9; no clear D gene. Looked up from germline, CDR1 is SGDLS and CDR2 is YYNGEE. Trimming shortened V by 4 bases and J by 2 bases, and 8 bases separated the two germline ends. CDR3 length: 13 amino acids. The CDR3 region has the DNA TGTGCCAGCAGCCCCTTTCTCACAGATACGCAGTATTTT. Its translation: CASSPFLTDTQYF.

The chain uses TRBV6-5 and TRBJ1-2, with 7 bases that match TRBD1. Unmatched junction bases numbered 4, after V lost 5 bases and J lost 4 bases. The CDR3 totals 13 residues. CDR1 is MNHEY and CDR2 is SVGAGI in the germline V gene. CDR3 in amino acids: CASSTGVGYGYTF. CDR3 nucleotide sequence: TGTGCCAGCAGTACAGGGGTGGGCTATGGCTACACCTTC.

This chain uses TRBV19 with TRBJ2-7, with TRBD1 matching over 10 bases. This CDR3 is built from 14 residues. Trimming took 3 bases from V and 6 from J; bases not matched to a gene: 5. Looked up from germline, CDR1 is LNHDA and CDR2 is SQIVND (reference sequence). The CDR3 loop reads CASSMGQGYGEQYF. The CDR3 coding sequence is TGTGCCAGTAGTATGGGACAGGGGTATGGCGAGCAGTACTTC.

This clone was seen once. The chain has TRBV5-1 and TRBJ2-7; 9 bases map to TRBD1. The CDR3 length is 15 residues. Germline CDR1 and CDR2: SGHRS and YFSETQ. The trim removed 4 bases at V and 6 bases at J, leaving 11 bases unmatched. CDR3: CASSLRTGDNGEQYF. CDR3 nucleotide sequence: TGCGCCAGCAGCCTTCGGACAGGGGATAACGGCGAGCAGTACTTC.

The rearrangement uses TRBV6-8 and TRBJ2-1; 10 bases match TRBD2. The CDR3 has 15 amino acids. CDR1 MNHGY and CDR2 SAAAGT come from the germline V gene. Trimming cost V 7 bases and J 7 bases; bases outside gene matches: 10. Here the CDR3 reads CASKRLAGVLNEQFF. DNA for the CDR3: TGTGCCAGCAAAAGGCTAGCGGGGGTTTTGAATGAGCAGTTCTTC.

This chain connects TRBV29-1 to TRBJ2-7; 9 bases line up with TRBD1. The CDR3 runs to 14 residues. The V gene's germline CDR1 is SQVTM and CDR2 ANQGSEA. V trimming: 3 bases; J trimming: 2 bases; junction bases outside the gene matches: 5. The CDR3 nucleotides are TGCAGCGTTGAGGGAGGACAGGGGACCTACGAGCAGTACTTC. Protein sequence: CSVEGGQGTYEQYF.

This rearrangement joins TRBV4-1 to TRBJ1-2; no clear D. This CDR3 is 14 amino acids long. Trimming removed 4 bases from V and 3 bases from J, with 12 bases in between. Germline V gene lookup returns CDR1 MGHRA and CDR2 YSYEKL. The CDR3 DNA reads TGCGCCAGCAGCCCCCTTGGGCAGCACTATGGCTACACCTTC. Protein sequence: CASSPLGQHYGYTF.

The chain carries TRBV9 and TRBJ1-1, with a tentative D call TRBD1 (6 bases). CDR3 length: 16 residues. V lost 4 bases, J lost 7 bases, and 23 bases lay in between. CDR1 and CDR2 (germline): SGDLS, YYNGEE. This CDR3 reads CASSTSGAPLSSEAFF. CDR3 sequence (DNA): TGTGCCAGCAGCACTTCAGGGGCCCCCCTAAGCAGTGAAGCTTTCTTT.

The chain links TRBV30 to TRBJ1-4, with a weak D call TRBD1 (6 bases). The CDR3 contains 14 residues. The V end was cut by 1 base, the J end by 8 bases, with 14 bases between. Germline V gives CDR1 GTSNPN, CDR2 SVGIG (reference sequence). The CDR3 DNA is TGTGCCTGGAGTGGGGGGCAGGTAAACGAAAAACTGTTTTTT. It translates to CAWSGGQVNEKLFF.

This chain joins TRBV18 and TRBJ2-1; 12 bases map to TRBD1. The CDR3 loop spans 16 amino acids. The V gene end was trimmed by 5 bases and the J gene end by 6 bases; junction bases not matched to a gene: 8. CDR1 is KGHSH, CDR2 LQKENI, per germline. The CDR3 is CASSTRGDRGLNEQFF. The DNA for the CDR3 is TGTGCCAGCTCAACACGAGGGGACAGGGGGCTCAATGAGCAGTTCTTC.

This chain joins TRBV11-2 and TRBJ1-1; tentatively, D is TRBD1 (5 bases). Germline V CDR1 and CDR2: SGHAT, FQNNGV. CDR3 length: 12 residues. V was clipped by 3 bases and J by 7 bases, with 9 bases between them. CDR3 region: CASSFSGVEAFF. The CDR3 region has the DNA TGTGCCAGCAGCTTCTCGGGGGTTGAAGCTTTCTTT.

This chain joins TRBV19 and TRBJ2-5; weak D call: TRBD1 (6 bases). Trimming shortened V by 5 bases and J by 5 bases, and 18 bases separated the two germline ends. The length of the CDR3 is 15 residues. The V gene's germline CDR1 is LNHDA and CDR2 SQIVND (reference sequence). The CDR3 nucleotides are TGTGCCAGTAGTGGGGGACGGCAGGGGCTGGAGACCCAGTACTTC. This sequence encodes CASSGGRQGLETQYF.

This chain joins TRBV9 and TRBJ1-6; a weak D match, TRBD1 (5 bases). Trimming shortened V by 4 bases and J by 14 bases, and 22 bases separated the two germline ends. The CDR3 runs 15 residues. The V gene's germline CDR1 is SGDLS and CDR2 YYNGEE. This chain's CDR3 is CASSPPTGGYSSLHF. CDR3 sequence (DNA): TGTGCCAGCAGCCCCCCTACCGGGGGATACTCATCCCTCCACTTT.

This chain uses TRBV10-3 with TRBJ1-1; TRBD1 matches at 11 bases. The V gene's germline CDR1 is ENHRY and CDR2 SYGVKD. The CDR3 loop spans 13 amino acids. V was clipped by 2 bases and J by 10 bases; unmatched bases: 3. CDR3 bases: TGTGCCATCAGTGAGATGGACAGGGGGCCAGCTTTCTTT. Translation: CAISEMDRGPAFF.

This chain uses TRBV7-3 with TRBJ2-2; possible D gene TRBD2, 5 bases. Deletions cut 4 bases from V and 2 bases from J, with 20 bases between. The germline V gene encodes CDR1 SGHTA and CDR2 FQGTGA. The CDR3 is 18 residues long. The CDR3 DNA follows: TGTGCCAGCAGCTCCACCAATCGGGCAGGAGGAAACACCGGGGAGCTGTTTTTT. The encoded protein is CASSSTNRAGGNTGELFF.

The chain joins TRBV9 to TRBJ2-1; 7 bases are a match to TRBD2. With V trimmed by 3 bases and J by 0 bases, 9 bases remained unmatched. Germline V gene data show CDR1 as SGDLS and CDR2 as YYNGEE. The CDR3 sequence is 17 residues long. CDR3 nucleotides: TGTGCCAGCAGCGGTAGCGGGCATGGGAGCTCCTACAATGAGCAGTTCTTC. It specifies CASSGSGHGSSYNEQFF.

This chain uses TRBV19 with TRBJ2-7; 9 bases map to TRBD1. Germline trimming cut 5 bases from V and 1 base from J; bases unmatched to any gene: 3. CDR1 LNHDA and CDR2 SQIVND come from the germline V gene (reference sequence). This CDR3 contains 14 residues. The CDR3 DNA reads TGTGCCAGTAGTTCCGGGACAGGGTCCTACGAGCAGTACTTC. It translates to CASSSGTGSYEQYF.

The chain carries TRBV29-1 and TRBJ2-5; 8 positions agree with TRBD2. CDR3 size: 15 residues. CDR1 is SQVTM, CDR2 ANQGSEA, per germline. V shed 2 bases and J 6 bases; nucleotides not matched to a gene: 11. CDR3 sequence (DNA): TGCAGCGTTGAAAGAGCGGGAGTTGTCGGAAAGACCCAGTACTTC. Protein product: CSVERAGVVGKTQYF.

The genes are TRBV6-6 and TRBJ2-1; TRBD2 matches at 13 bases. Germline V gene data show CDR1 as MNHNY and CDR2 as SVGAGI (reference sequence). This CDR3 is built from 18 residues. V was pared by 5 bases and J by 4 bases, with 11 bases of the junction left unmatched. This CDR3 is CASSPGTSGNSLYNEQFF. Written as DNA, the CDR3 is TGTGCCAGCAGTCCCGGGACTAGCGGGAACTCTCTTTACAATGAGCAGTTCTTC.